This is a list of T cell receptor beta chains from one sample in a study of cytomegalovirus exposure and HLA in healthy donors. The assay was immunoSEQ multiplex PCR, and TCRdb's table has in-frame clones only and misses some. The sample has hundreds of thousands of clones; roughly 70% are singletons. Material for sequencing was PBMCs. These receptors all stem from a female donor in good health and CMV-seronegative. Both conserved end residues are part of each CDR3. D genes are given only for firm matches. Not all rows give a size; the values are once, few, many and, for expanded clones, a class.

v_gene,d_gene,abundance,j_gene,len,CDR3nt,CDR3aa
TRBV5-1,NA,NA,TRBJ2-2,13,TGCGCCAGCAAACGAACAGACACCGGGGAGCTGTTTTTT,CASKRTDTGELFF
TRBV15,TRBD2,NA,TRBJ2-1,15,TGTGCCACCAGCAGAGAGAGCGGGAGTGGTAATGAGCAGTTCTTC,CATSRESGSGNEQFF
TRBV11-3,NA,NA,TRBJ1-2,13,TGTGCCAGCAGGGAGACAGCTAACTATGGCTACACCTTC,CASRETANYGYTF
TRBV25-1,NA,few,TRBJ1-2,15,TGTGCCAGCAGTGAATCAATCTCAGGGTCCTATGGCTACACCTTC,CASSESISGSYGYTF
TRBV27,TRBD1,NA,TRBJ1-6,16,TGTGCCAGCAGTTTAGGGCGGGACAGGCTAAATTCACCCCTCCACTTT,CASSLGRDRLNSPLHF
TRBV20-1,NA,NA,TRBJ1-2,11,TGCAGTGCTTTACAGGACTATGGCTACACCTTC,CSALQDYGYTF
TRBV4-1,TRBD2,NA,TRBJ2-1,14,TGCGCCAGCAGCCAGGGACTAGCGGGATTTGAGCAGTTCTTC,CASSQGLAGFEQFF
TRBV4-1,NA,NA,TRBJ2-7,13,TGCGCCAGCAGCCCCGGTTCGGGCTACGAGCAGTACTTC,CASSPGSGYEQYF
TRBV7-2,NA,once,TRBJ2-1,14,TGTGCCAGCAGCTCCCCGGGGAGTTACAATGAGCAGTTCTTC,CASSSPGSYNEQFF
TRBV7-9,NA,few,TRBJ1-1,13,TGTGCCAGCAGCTTAGACCCGGGCACTGAAGCTTTCTTT,CASSLDPGTEAFF
TRBV12-5,NA,NA,TRBJ1-1,13,TGTGCTAGTGGTTTGGACCCTACCACTGAAGCTTTCTTT,CASGLDPTTEAFF
TRBV7-7,NA,NA,TRBJ2-1,18,TGTGCTAGCAGCTTAGTATCTCCCTGGGCAGGCGCCAGGTTGAAGCAGTTCTTC,CASSLVSPWAGARLKQFF
TRBV7-9,NA,NA,TRBJ2-7,14,TGTGCCAGCAGCCATCCCATACAGGGAGGGGAGCAGTACTTC,CASSHPIQGGEQYF
TRBV2,TRBD2,NA,TRBJ2-1,12,TGTGCCAGCAGGCCCACTAGCGGGATTCAGTTCTTC,CASRPTSGIQFF
TRBV10-3,NA,NA,TRBJ2-2,14,TGTGCCATCAGTCCGAGTGCGAACACCGGGGAGCTGTTTTTT,CAISPSANTGELFF
TRBV15,TRBD1,few,TRBJ1-4,15,TGTGCCACCAGCAGAGATGAGGACAGGGATGAAAAACTGTTTTTT,CATSRDEDRDEKLFF
TRBV28,NA,NA,TRBJ2-1,12,TGTGCCAGCAGATCTAGCCCCAATGAGCAGTTCTTC,CASRSSPNEQFF
TRBV27,TRBD2,few,TRBJ2-1,16,TGTGCCAGCAGTAGAAGGGGACTAGAGGGAAGGGATGAGCAGTTCTTC,CASSRRGLEGRDEQFF
TRBV11-2,NA,NA,TRBJ1-3,13,TGTGCCAGCAGCCCGCCCCCGCGGGACACCATATATTTT,CASSPPPRDTIYF
TRBV16,NA,NA,TRBJ1-4,14,TGTGCCAGCAGACCCTATCGACAGGCAGAAAAACTGTTTTTT,CASRPYRQAEKLFF
TRBV23-1,TRBD1,NA,TRBJ2-3,17,TGCGCCAGCAGTCAGCACCCGGGACAGGGCCTCCTTCTCCTTCAGTATTTT,CASSQHPGQGLLLLQYF
TRBV14,NA,NA,TRBJ2-3,13,TGTGCCAGCAGCCAAGCGGGCACAGATACGCAGTATTTT,CASSQAGTDTQYF
TRBV4-1,TRBD1,few,TRBJ2-7,16,TGCGCCAGCAGCCGACCGGGGGACAGGGTTTTCCACGAGCAGTACTTC,CASSRPGDRVFHEQYF
TRBV18,NA,once,TRBJ1-1,15,TGTGCCAGCTCACAAGGAATTCAGGTGAACACTGAAGCTTTCTTT,CASSQGIQVNTEAFF
TRBV29-1,NA,NA,TRBJ2-7,11,TGCAGCGTCGGAGTGACCTACGAGCAGTACTTC,CSVGVTYEQYF
TRBV5-6,TRBD1,NA,TRBJ1-6,17,TGTGCCAGCAGCTTATACAGGGGGAAGGGCTATAATTCACCCCTCCACTTT,CASSLYRGKGYNSPLHF
TRBV19,TRBD2,NA,TRBJ2-2,17,TGTGCCAGTTCGTCGGCTAGCGGGTATTTGGGAACCGGGGAGCTGTTTTTT,CASSSASGYLGTGELFF
TRBV7-9,NA,NA,TRBJ2-7,15,TGTGCCAGCAGCCCAAGACTCCGCGGAACCTACGAGCAGTACTTC,CASSPRLRGTYEQYF
TRBV5-1,TRBD2,NA,TRBJ2-1,16,TGCGCCAGCAGCCCGATCTCTAGCGGAGATTACAATGAGCAGTTCTTC,CASSPISSGDYNEQFF
TRBV7-9,TRBD1,NA,TRBJ1-5,13,TGTGCCAGCAGCTTGGGACAGGCGCAGCCCCAGCATTTT,CASSLGQAQPQHF
TRBV6-1,TRBD1,few,TRBJ2-7,13,TGTGCCAGCAAAACAGGGGCCACCTACGAGCAGTACTTC,CASKTGATYEQYF
TRBV15,TRBD1,NA,TRBJ1-1,17,TGTGCCACCAGCAGAGATAGCCCCAGGGGGCTTGACACTGAAGCTTTCTTT,CATSRDSPRGLDTEAFF